This T cell receptor beta chain was profiled in a study of T-cell memory formation after mild COVID-19. Study-wide results and limits: A subset of responding clones appeared in pre-infection memory, suggesting cross-reactive memory joined. CD4+ contracting clones were found mainly in CM and EM, and CD8+ ones in EMRA. The study found balanced CD4/CD8 in clones contracting day 15 to 85 and a CD4+ lean in later expanders.

TCR alpha and TCR beta cDNA libraries carrying sample barcodes and UMIs were produced by 5'RACE using constant-segment primers. TCRdb redid the calling of the 5' RACE reads with MiXCR, one entry per CDR3 protein. The sample contains 150,000 to 200,000 distinct CDR3 sequences, about 22% of which appear only once. This clonotype has more than one count but fewer than ten. Its antigen remains unknown. CDR1 and CDR2 (germline): SNHLY, FYNNEI. The CDR3 has 18 amino acids. Trimming cost V 7 bases and J 2 bases, with 24 bases left between them. Sequencing used PBMCs or a T cell subset sorted from them (not recorded which). The clonotype comes from an adult woman who had mild COVID-19 (a few samples of this study predate the infection). Cell type and time point are not known. V gene TRBV2 combines with J gene TRBJ1-5, with TRBD1 as a possible D gene (6 bases). The CDR3 reads CASTRKEYRAGGNQPQHF. The CDR3 DNA is TGTGCCAGCACCCGCAAAGAATACAGGGCAGGAGGCAATCAGCCCCAGCATTTT.